This TCR beta chain derives from a study of blood T cells in healthy people across ages. This clonotype was counted only a few times. Its target is unknown. Alongside a J-beta primer mix, a sample-barcoded 5' primer served in a second PCR lasting roughly 7 to 11 cycles. Each cDNA molecule received a tag from a template-switch adaptor that had 12 random nucleotides. Each CDR3 protein gets one entry after TCRdb re-called the 5' RACE reads with MiXCR. The table shows about 580,000 distinct CDR3 sequences, with around half occurring only once. Findings and limits, study-wide: More naive CD4+ cells and higher diversity marked long-lived donors relative to aged donors.

The CDR3 spans 16 residues. Germline loops: CDR1 MNHNY, CDR2 SVGAGI (reference sequence). The receptor's source is a man at least 80 years old in good health. Sequencing was done on a sample of blood. The chain uses TRBV6-6 and TRBJ2-4, with 12 bases fitting TRBD1. The last part of the DNA fits TRBJ2-7 better; the J call may be wrong. The CDR3 nucleotides are TGTGCCAGCAGTTGGGGACAGGGGGCCCTGGTCCCCGAGCAGTACTTC. The encoded protein is CASSWGQGALVPEQYF.